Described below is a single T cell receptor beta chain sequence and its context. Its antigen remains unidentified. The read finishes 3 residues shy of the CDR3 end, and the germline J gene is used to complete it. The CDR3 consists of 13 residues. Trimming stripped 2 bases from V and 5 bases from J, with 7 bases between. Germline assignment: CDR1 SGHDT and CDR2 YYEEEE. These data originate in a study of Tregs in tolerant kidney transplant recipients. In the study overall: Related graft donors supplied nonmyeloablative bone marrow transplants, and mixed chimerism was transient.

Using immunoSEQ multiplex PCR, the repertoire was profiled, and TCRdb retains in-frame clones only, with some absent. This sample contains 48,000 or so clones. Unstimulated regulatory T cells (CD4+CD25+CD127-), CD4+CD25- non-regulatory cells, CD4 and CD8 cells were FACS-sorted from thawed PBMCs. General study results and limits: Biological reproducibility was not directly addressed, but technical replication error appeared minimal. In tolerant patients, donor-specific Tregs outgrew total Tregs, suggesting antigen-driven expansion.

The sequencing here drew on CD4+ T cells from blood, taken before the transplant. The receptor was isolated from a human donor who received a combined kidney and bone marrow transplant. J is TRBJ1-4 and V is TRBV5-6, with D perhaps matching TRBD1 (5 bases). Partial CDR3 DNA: TGTGCCAGCAGCTTCGACAGCAATGAAAAA. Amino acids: CASSFDSNEK. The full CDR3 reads CASSFDSNEKLFF.